This record covers a single T cell receptor beta chain. Its antigen is not known. The CDR3 is made up of 15 amino acids. Germline CDR1 reads MDHEN; CDR2 reads SYDVKM. V gave up 3 bases and J gave up 0 bases, with 11 bases separating them. Assay used: immunoSEQ multiplex PCR; TCRdb lists only in-frame clones, some missing. The sample lists over 15,000 clones; over 70% were seen once. The data were obtained in a study of OX40 agonist ivuxolimab in advanced cancers. Study-wide background: An agonistic anti-OX40 (CD134) antibody, ivuxolimab, was used to treat the patients. Patients enrolled in dose escalation were diagnosed with hepatocellular carcinoma, melanoma, renal cell or head and neck cancer. General observations from the study: Dose levels from 0.1 to 3.0 mg/kg saw CD4+ and CD8+ blood T cells expand clonally by week 6.

On cycle 4 day 1 and cycle 7 day 1, as well as at baseline, blood was sampled. Sequenced here: CD4+ or CD8+ T cells sorted from blood, sampled in a trial of the OX40 agonist ivuxolimab. The chain combines TRBV28 with TRBJ1-2; D unclear. This receptor was taken from an adult with an advanced solid tumor such as melanoma, head and neck, liver or kidney cancer. This CDR3 is CASSLEQIANYGYTF. The DNA for the CDR3 is TGTGCCAGCAGTTTGGAACAGATAGCTAACTATGGCTACACCTTC.